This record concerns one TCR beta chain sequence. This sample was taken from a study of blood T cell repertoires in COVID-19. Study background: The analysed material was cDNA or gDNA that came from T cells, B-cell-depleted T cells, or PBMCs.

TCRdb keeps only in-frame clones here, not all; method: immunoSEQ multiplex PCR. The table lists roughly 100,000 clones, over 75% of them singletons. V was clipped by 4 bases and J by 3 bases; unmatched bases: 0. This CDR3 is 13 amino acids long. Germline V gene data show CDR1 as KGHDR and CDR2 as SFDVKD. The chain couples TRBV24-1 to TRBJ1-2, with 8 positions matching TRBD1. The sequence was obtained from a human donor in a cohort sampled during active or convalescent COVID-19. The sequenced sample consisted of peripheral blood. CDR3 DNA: TGTGCCACCAGTGAGGACAGGGACTATGGCTACACCTTC. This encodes CATSEDRDYGYTF.